These 8 T cell receptor beta chains were sequenced from one sample in a study of blood T cell repertoires in COVID-19. Only in-frame clones appear in the TCRdb table, and some are missing; sequencing was by immunoSEQ multiplex PCR. The sample consists of 490,000 or so clones, approximately 86% of them appearing once. Sequencing used PBMCs or T cells enriched from blood (not recorded which). These TCRs come from a woman aged 55 to 70 who had recovered from COVID-19.

This clone was seen only a few times. The V and J genes are TRBV29-1 and TRBJ1-5; D unclear. From germline, CDR1 is SQVTM and CDR2 ANQGSEA. The V and J ends lost 4 bases and 2 bases respectively, with 6 bases between them. The CDR3 covers 12 residues. CDR3 nucleotides: TGCAGCGTTGTCGGGGGCAATCAGCCCCAGCATTTT. As protein: CSVVGGNQPQHF. Drawing the rest from reference TRBV29-1 and TRBJ1-5, the complete variable domain is SAVISQKPSRDICQRGTSLTIQCQVDSQVTMMFWYRQQPGQSLTLIATANQGSEATYESGFVIDKFPISRPNLTFSTLTVSNMSPEDSSIYLCSVVGGNQPQHFGDGTRLSIL.

The chain is built from TRBV7-9 and TRBJ1-1; the D gene is possibly TRBD1 (6 bases). V was trimmed by 5 bases and J by 1 base, leaving 8 bases between them. This CDR3 spans 13 amino acids. The V gene's germline CDR1 is SEHNR and CDR2 FQNEAQ (reference sequence). In nucleotides, the CDR3 is TGTGCCAGCAGCAAACAGGGGAACACTGAAGCTTTCTTT. It encodes CASSKQGNTEAFF.

This chain links TRBV19 with TRBJ1-2; 10 positions agree with TRBD1. The J segment lost 14 bases and the V segment lost 4 bases, leaving 10 bases of the junction unmatched. The CDR3 consists of 13 residues. Germline V gene sequence: CDR1 LNHDA, CDR2 SQIVND (reference sequence). The CDR3 DNA follows: TGTGCCAGTAGTACGGTCCCGGGACAGGGGAGAACCTTC. It codes for CASSTVPGQGRTF.

The rearrangement joins TRBV28 to TRBJ1-5, with a possible D match to TRBD1 (5 bases). There are 14 residues in the CDR3. V lost 5 bases, J lost 3 bases, and 11 bases lay in between. CDR1 and CDR2 (germline): MDHEN, SYDVKM. Written as DNA, the CDR3 is TGTGCCAGCAGTCCCGGGGGGATCAATCAGCCCCAGCATTTT. Its protein is CASSPGGINQPQHF.

This chain connects TRBV5-1 to TRBJ1-1; 10 bases fit TRBD1. The CDR3 spans 14 residues. The V and J ends lost 4 bases and 5 bases, in that order; junction bases with no gene match: 5. Germline assignment: CDR1 SGHRS and CDR2 YFSETQ. The DNA of the CDR3 is TGCGCCAGCAGCCAGGGACAGGGGAGAACTGAAGCTTTCTTT. Translating gives CASSQGQGRTEAFF.

The genes are TRBV5-5 and TRBJ1-3; D is unclear. The V end lost 3 bases, the J end lost 0 bases, and 13 bases lay between the germline ends. The CDR3 loop spans 16 amino acids. CDR1 is SGHKS, CDR2 YYEKEE, per germline (reference sequence). CDR3 coding DNA: TGTGCCAGCAGCTCGGGATCCATCAACTCTGGAAACACCATATATTTT. Its translation: CASSSGSINSGNTIYF.

This chain connects TRBV9 to TRBJ1-3, with TRBD1 as a possible D gene (5 bases). Trimming shortened V by 1 base and J by 0 bases, and 23 bases separated the two germline ends. The CDR3 is 20 residues long. Germline CDR1 reads SGDLS; CDR2 reads YYNGEE. CDR3 in amino acids: CASSVYGAAPVPISGNTIYF. The CDR3 DNA sequence: TGTGCCAGCAGCGTATATGGGGCGGCCCCTGTACCGATCTCTGGAAACACCATATATTTT.

The chain recombines TRBV5-1 with TRBJ1-2; possible D gene TRBD1, 6 bases. CDR3 length equals 14 residues. CDR1 is SGHRS and CDR2 is YFSETQ in the germline V gene. V was pared by 0 bases and J by 3 bases, with 9 bases between. This CDR3 reads CASSLETGDYGYTF. The DNA for the CDR3 is TGCGCCAGCAGCTTGGAGACAGGAGACTATGGCTACACCTTC.